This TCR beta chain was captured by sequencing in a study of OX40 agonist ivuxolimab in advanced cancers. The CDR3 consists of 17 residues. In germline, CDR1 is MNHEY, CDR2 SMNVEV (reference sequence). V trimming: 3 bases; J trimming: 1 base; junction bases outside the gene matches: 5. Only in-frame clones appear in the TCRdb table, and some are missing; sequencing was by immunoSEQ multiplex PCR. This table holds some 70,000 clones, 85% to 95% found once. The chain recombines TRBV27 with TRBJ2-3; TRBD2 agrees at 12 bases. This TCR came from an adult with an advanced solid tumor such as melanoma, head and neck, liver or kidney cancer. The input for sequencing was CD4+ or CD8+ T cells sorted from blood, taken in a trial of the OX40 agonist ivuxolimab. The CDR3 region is CASSLGLAGGRTDTQYF. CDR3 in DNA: TGTGCCAGCAGTTTGGGCCTAGCGGGGGGGCGCACAGATACGCAGTATTTT.